The clone carrying this TCR beta chain was detected many times. The entry originates in a study of T cell repertoires in cytomegalovirus infection. TCRdb redid the calling of the reads with MiXCR, one entry per CDR3 protein. The sample includes some 180,000 distinct CDR3 sequences, roughly a sixth of them seen just once. This TCR derives from a human donor in good health (CMV status not recorded). Some clones in this sample may be carry-over from other donors' samples. Sequenced input: CD8+ T cells from PBMCs.

CDR3 in amino acids: CASSPLPPIRQDEQYF. For the CDR3, the DNA is TGTGCCAGCAGTCCCCTACCCCCAATCCGACAGGACGAGCAGTACTTC. V usage is TRBV28 and J usage is TRBJ2-7, with a weak D call TRBD1 (6 bases). This CDR3 has 16 amino acids. CDR1 MDHEN and CDR2 SYDVKM come from the germline V gene. V lost 5 bases, J lost 5 bases, and 22 bases lay in between.